This T cell receptor beta chain came from a study of response to subunit inactivated influenza vaccine. TCRdb reprocessed the RT-PCR reads via MiXCR and lists one record per CDR3 protein. This sample has hundreds of thousands of distinct CDR3 sequences; about 15% occur once, and the top ten carry around 10%. The CDR3 sequence is 17 residues long. Trimming at V came to 0 bases and at J to 0 bases, leaving 3 bases not matched to a gene. The V gene's germline CDR1 is LGHNA and CDR2 YSLEER. The chain links TRBV4-3 to TRBJ2-1; TRBD2 aligns across 9 bases. This material consisted of PBMCs from blood, taken less than 13 days after vaccination. The TCR was taken from a man in his fifties or sixties who received an inactivated influenza vaccine. The CDR3 bases are TGCGCCAGCAGCCAAGATTTAGCGGGGGACTCCTACAATGAGCAGTTCTTC. Amino acids: CASSQDLAGDSYNEQFF.